Each of the 26 T cell receptor beta chains below was sequenced from the same sample in a study of OX40 agonist ivuxolimab in advanced cancers. Profiling relied on immunoSEQ multiplex PCR, and the TCRdb table lists in-frame clones only, not all of them. The profile covers about 50,000 clones, with around nine tenths appearing a single time and around 6% taken by the ten largest. Sequenced here: CD4+ or CD8+ T cells sorted from blood, sampled in a trial of the OX40 agonist ivuxolimab. These receptors were taken from an adult with an advanced solid tumor such as melanoma, head and neck, liver or kidney cancer.

The chain employs TRBV5-1 and TRBJ2-3; D is unclear. V was shortened by 1 base and J by 0 bases, with 9 bases between the two germline ends. Germline V gene sequence: CDR1 SGHRS, CDR2 YFSETQ. This CDR3 spans 15 amino acids. CDR3 nucleotide sequence: TGCGCCAGCAGCTTGTACTACGCTAGCACAGATACGCAGTATTTT. Translated: CASSLYYASTDTQYF.

The V and J genes are TRBV19 and TRBJ1-1, with D tentatively TRBD1 (5 bases). V was trimmed by 7 bases and J by 0 bases, leaving 9 bases between them. From germline, CDR1 is LNHDA and CDR2 SQIVND (reference sequence). This CDR3 region has 13 residues. Here the CDR3 DNA reads TGTGCCAGTAAGGACAACATGAACACTGAAGCTTTCTTT. Translation gives CASKDNMNTEAFF.

The V call is TRBV7-7, the J call TRBJ2-1; TRBD2 might be the D (6 bases). The CDR3 is 14 residues long. In germline, CDR1 is SSHAT, CDR2 FNYEAQ (reference sequence). V was cut by 1 base and J by 7 bases, with 11 bases left in between. CDR3 loop: CASSLGKGRNEQFF. Here the CDR3 DNA reads TGTGCCAGCAGCTTAGGAAAGGGGAGGAATGAGCAGTTCTTC. Combining the CDR3 with reference TRBV7-7 and TRBJ2-1 gives the whole variable domain GAGVSQSPRYKVTKRGQDVTLRCDPISSHATLYWYQQALGQGPEFLTYFNYEAQPDKSGLPSDRFSAERPEGSISTLTIQRTEQRDSAMYRCASSLGKGRNEQFFGPGTRLTVL.

The chain recombines TRBV9 with TRBJ1-1, with D possibly TRBD1 on 5 matching bases. The CDR3 is 14 residues long. V shed 3 bases and J shed 2 bases, with 11 bases lying between them. Germline values: CDR1 SGDLS, CDR2 YYNGEE. The CDR3 region has the DNA TGTGCCAGCAGCGGAAAGACAGCTAACACTGAAGCTTTCTTT. Protein: CASSGKTANTEAFF.

This clone appeared a single time. The chain combines TRBV27 with TRBJ2-2; TRBD1 matches 7 bases. CDR1 and CDR2 (germline): MNHEY, SMNVEV (reference sequence). The length of the CDR3 is 17 residues. V lost 3 bases and J lost 7; bases outside the gene matches: 14. The CDR3 region has the DNA TGTGCCAGCAGTTTCCTGCAGCTCCGACAGGGCTACGGGGAGCTGTTTTTT. Amino acid sequence: CASSFLQLRQGYGELFF.

The rearrangement uses TRBV7-9 and TRBJ1-1, with D possibly being TRBD1 (5 bases). This CDR3 is 13 amino acids long. CDR1 is SEHNR, CDR2 FQNEAQ, per germline (reference sequence). Trimming left V 4 bases short and J 4 bases short, with 10 bases between. CDR3 amino acids: CASSSGGFTEAFF. In DNA form, the CDR3 reads TGTGCCAGCAGCTCCGGGGGTTTCACTGAAGCTTTCTTT.

The V and J genes are TRBV6-5 and TRBJ2-7, with D possibly matching TRBD2 (5 bases). This CDR3 region has 15 residues. The germline V and J ends were trimmed by 1 base and 1 base, with 11 bases remaining between them. Germline V lookup: CDR1 MNHEY, CDR2 SVGAGI. The CDR3: CASSYFEGGSYEQYF. The CDR3 DNA follows: TGTGCCAGCAGTTACTTTGAGGGCGGTTCCTACGAGCAGTACTTC.

The chain couples TRBV19 to TRBJ2-7, with TRBD2 matching 7 bases. V shed 5 bases, J shed 0 bases, and the junction held 4 bases outside the gene matches. Germline assignment: CDR1 LNHDA and CDR2 SQIVND (reference sequence). This CDR3 is built from 14 residues. CDR3 protein: CASSSPSGSYEQYF. CDR3 sequence (DNA): TGTGCCAGTAGTTCGCCTAGCGGCTCCTACGAGCAGTACTTC.

This clone showed up just once. The chain links TRBV5-1 to TRBJ2-2; D is possibly TRBD1 (5 bases). Trimming took off 4 bases at V and 6 bases at J, with 25 bases between the two ends. This CDR3 contains 18 residues. Germline V gene sequence: CDR1 SGHRS, CDR2 YFSETQ. In nucleotides, the CDR3 is TGCGCCAGCAGCAAAAAACAGGTTTTCCCTATGAGTTCCGGGGAGCTGTTTTTT. Its protein is CASSKKQVFPMSSGELFF.

The CDR3: CASSLGGDTDTQYF. In DNA form, the CDR3 reads TGTGCCAGCAGCTTAGGCGGAGACACAGATACGCAGTATTTT. The J gene is TRBJ2-3, the V gene TRBV11-3; D uncertain. CDR1 is SGHNT, CDR2 YENEEA, per germline. This CDR3 comprises 14 residues. Trimming shortened V by 1 base and J by 2 bases, and 7 bases separated the two germline ends.

In DNA form, the CDR3 reads TGTGCCAGCAGTTTATCGGGAGGGGGCCATGGCTACACCTTC. Amino acid sequence: CASSLSGGGHGYTF. V and J are TRBV27 and TRBJ1-2; 7 bases are a match to TRBD1. The germline CDR1 and CDR2 sequences are MNHEY and SMNVEV (reference sequence). The V and J ends lost 0 bases and 6 bases, in that order; junction bases with no gene match: 4. This CDR3 is built from 14 residues.

In this sample, this clone turned up once. J is TRBJ2-2 and V is TRBV6-6; D gene uncertain. V was shortened by 4 bases and J by 7 bases, with 4 bases between the two germline ends. Germline V gene lookup returns CDR1 MNHNY and CDR2 SVGAGI (reference sequence). The CDR3 covers 11 residues. The DNA of the CDR3 is TGTGCCAGCAGTTCGAACGGGGAGCTGTTTTTT. As protein: CASSSNGELFF.

This chain uses TRBV28 with TRBJ2-1, with no clear D. The V gene's germline CDR1 is MDHEN and CDR2 SYDVKM. This CDR3 spans 12 amino acids. The V gene lost 2 bases and the J gene lost 9 bases, with 8 bases spanning the gap. CDR3 coding DNA: TGTGCCAGCAGTTTAAGACTGGGTGAGCAGTTCTTC. Translating it yields CASSLRLGEQFF.

The genes are TRBV6-5 and TRBJ2-6; D remains unclear. This CDR3 spans 15 amino acids. Germline V CDR1 and CDR2: MNHEY, SVGAGI. V was cut by 7 bases and J by 0 bases, with 10 bases left in between. The CDR3 nucleotides are TGTGCCAGCACCCCCGCCGTCTCTGGGGCCAACGTCCTGACTTTC. Its translation: CASTPAVSGANVLTF.

The rearrangement links TRBV11-3 to TRBJ2-1, with D perhaps TRBD2 (8 bases). Germline CDR1 and CDR2: SGHNT and YENEEA. The ends were cut back, 4 bases at V and 9 bases at J, with 25 bases in the middle. The CDR3 totals 17 residues. This CDR3 reads CASSSLGGGGPTSEQFF. The CDR3 DNA is TGTGCCAGCAGCTCCCTAGGGGGCGGGGGGCCCACATCTGAGCAGTTCTTC.

The CDR3 nucleotides are TGTGCCAGCAGTGAATTAGGAGGGAACACTGAAGCTTTCTTT. It is translated as CASSELGGNTEAFF. The rearrangement joins TRBV2 to TRBJ1-1; D not resolved. Germline V lookup: CDR1 SNHLY, CDR2 FYNNEI. CDR3 length: 14 residues. V gave up 2 bases and J gave up 1 base, with 8 bases separating them.

The chain joins TRBV7-6 to TRBJ2-2; no clear D gene. The germline V gene encodes CDR1 SGHVS and CDR2 FNYEAQ. The CDR3 has 15 residues. V was clipped by 4 bases and J by 6 bases, with 15 bases between them. CDR3 coding DNA: TGTGCCAGCAGCTCGACGGCGGTAGTGGCCGGGGAGCTGTTTTTT. Residues: CASSSTAVVAGELFF. Complete variable domain (other parts from reference TRBV7-6 and TRBJ2-2): GAGVSQSPRYKVTKRGQDVALRCDPISGHVSLYWYRQALGQGPEFLTYFNYEAQQDKSGLPNDRFSAERPEGSISTLTIQRTEQRDSAMYRCASSSTAVVAGELFFGEGSRLTVL.

The rearrangement joins TRBV21-1 to TRBJ2-7. TRBV21-1 is noted as a pseudogene. The CDR3 is 12 residues long. The CDR3 sequence: CASSNPSYEQYV. Here the CDR3 DNA reads TGTGCCAGCAGCAACCCTTCCTACGAGCAGTACGTC.

The chain links TRBV5-1 to TRBJ1-1; no definite D call. The CDR3 contains 13 residues. V was shortened by 0 bases and J by 0 bases, with 3 bases between the two germline ends. Germline V CDR1 and CDR2: SGHRS, YFSETQ. The CDR3 region is CASSLDLNTEAFF. As DNA, the CDR3 is TGCGCCAGCAGCTTGGACCTGAACACTGAAGCTTTCTTT.

This chain connects TRBV5-1 to TRBJ2-7, with a tentative D call TRBD2 (6 bases). V lost 3 bases, J lost 7 bases, and 8 bases lay in between. The CDR3 is 11 amino acids. The germline V gene encodes CDR1 SGHRS and CDR2 YFSETQ. The CDR3 nucleotides read TGCGCCAGCAGCTCCGGGGGTGAGCAGTACTTC. Its protein is CASSSGGEQYF.

The chain employs TRBV5-8 and TRBJ2-3; 12 bases are a match to TRBD2. Germline CDR1 reads SGHTS; CDR2 reads YDEGEE. The CDR3 loop spans 15 amino acids. Trimming cost V 5 bases and J 4 bases; bases outside gene matches: 5. The CDR3 nucleotides are TGTGCCAGCAGATTTCCTAGCGGGGGGGCAGATACGCAGTATTTT. Translating it yields CASRFPSGGADTQYF. Complete variable domain (other parts from reference TRBV5-8 and TRBJ2-3): EAGVTQSPTHLIKTRGQQATLRCSPISGHTSVYWYQQALGLGLQFLLWYDEGEERNRGNFPPRFSGRQFPNYSSELNVNALELEDSALYLCASRFPSGGADTQYFGPGTRLTVL.

The chain employs TRBV6-6 and TRBJ1-1; D not certain. This CDR3 is 13 amino acids long. The V end was cut by 2 bases, the J end by 1 base, with 5 bases between. Germline V gene sequence: CDR1 MNHNY, CDR2 SVGAGI (reference sequence). The CDR3 DNA sequence: TGTGCCAGCAGTTACCAGGCGAACACTGAAGCTTTCTTT. It translates to CASSYQANTEAFF.

The chain combines TRBV19 with TRBJ2-1; 9 bases line up with TRBD2. CDR1 is LNHDA and CDR2 is SQIVND in the germline V gene (reference sequence). Unmatched junction bases numbered 8, after V lost 2 bases and J lost 6 bases. CDR3 length: 16 residues. The CDR3 protein is CASSIRNSGGSNEQFF. The CDR3 DNA follows: TGTGCCAGTAGTATAAGGAATAGCGGGGGATCCAATGAGCAGTTCTTC. Looking up the rest from reference TRBV19 and TRBJ2-1 gives the full variable domain: DGGITQSPKYLFRKEGQNVTLSCEQNLNHDAMYWYRQDPGQGLRLIYYSQIVNDFQKGDIAEGYSVSREKKESFPLTVTSAQKNPTAFYLCASSIRNSGGSNEQFFGPGTRLTVL.

This chain uses TRBV29-1 with TRBJ1-2; 8 bases fit TRBD1. The CDR3 is 12 residues long. Germline CDR1 is SQVTM and CDR2 is ANQGSEA. After removal of 7 bases from V and 4 bases from J, the junction contained 5 bases not matched to a gene. The CDR3 sequence is CSATGGSYGYTF. CDR3 DNA sequence: TGCAGCGCAACAGGGGGATCCTATGGCTACACCTTC.

The V call is TRBV9, the J call TRBJ1-2, with D possibly being TRBD1 (5 bases). Trimming took off 3 bases at V and 4 bases at J, with 7 bases between the two ends. The CDR3 sequence is 12 residues long. Germline V gene sequence: CDR1 SGDLS, CDR2 YYNGEE. This chain's CDR3 is CASSADSYGYTF. The CDR3 DNA is TGTGCCAGCAGCGCAGACAGCTATGGCTACACCTTC.

J is TRBJ1-2 and V is TRBV6-5; no definite D call. The V end lost 0 bases, the J end lost 5 bases, and 16 bases lay between the germline ends. The CDR3 sequence is 16 residues long. The germline gives CDR1 MNHEY, CDR2 SVGAGI. CDR3 DNA: TGTGCCAGCAGTTACTCGTATCTAGATCCGAAGTATGGCTACACCTTC. Translation: CASSYSYLDPKYGYTF.